Included here is one TCR beta chain sequence, with context. This clonotype was counted at least ten times. The antigen this receptor binds is unknown. Per-base qualities were not stored, and no clone one base away is much larger. Trimming leaves V shorter by 5 bases and J shorter by 5 bases, with the junction holding 9 bases beyond the gene matches. From cysteine to phenylalanine, the CDR3 is 14 amino acids long. Just the 42-base CDR3 DNA is kept, in frame starting at base 1. The source of the sample is a study of Graves' ophthalmopathy and Graves' hyperthyroidism (dated by TCRdb to between 2018 and 2020). As for the study more broadly: Peripheral blood was collected at initial diagnosis, before any treatment. To tell Graves' ophthalmopathy apart from Graves' hyperthyroidism, and to predict which patients would progress to ophthalmopathy, the study relied on TCR beta repertoire signatures. In total, 120 to 150 blood samples were TCR-sequenced: 40 to 45 ophthalmopathy, under 85 hyperthyroidism and about 17 hyperthyroidism-to-ophthalmopathy patients. To explore V-J signatures that separate ophthalmopathy from hyperthyroidism, a discovery set of about 100 patients was enrolled, consisting of about 45 with ophthalmopathy and approximately 57 with stable hyperthyroidism. The independent validation cohort included approximately 19 hyperthyroidism patients plus 17 patients who later progressed from hyperthyroidism to ophthalmopathy. In six or seven hyperthyroidism patients, the T-cell repertoires found in thyroid tissue were compared with those found in blood. Once sampling was done, hyperthyroidism patients were given methimazole at a starting dose of 30 mg daily, while ophthalmopathy patients were given high-dose intravenous methylprednisolone. The roughly 94 discovery patients were randomly divided into training and test sets at a 7:3 ratio. The paper as a whole reports these results and caveats: Most expanded thyroid clonotypes with a frequency above 0.001 also appeared in blood, which suggests that blood repertoires may reflect the immune response in the thyroid. Ophthalmopathy was separated from stable hyperthyroidism by the 13-signature model with roughly 88% sensitivity and 81% to 83% specificity in cross-validation and with 80%/75% in the test set. In validation, the model predicted ophthalmopathy progression with 55% to 71% sensitivity and roughly 72% specificity; about a dozen predicted patients were CT-confirmed with GO in a median of approximately 6.2 months. Sample size was not predetermined statistically, and investigators were not blinded to group allocation.

For repertoire sequencing, TCR beta CDR3 regions were amplified from RNA transcripts. HTBI primers and the Qiagen OneStep RT-PCR kit were used in a first-round RT-PCR, which was followed by a second-round multiplex PCR, size selection and purification. Sequencing of the libraries was carried out on an Illumina HiSeq2000 in paired-end mode with 100 bp reads. The authors processed their data as follows. SOAPnuke was used for read processing, and reads with adapters, uncalled bases, a mean Phred below 15, or no exact constant-primer or identifier match were discarded. COPE v1.2.5 was used to merge high-quality paired reads. Unique nucleotide sequences were defined as clonotypes and aligned to IMGT TRB V, D and J references using MiTCR v1.1. Only V-J combinations with frequency above 0.0001 were analysed, covering approximately 99% of repertoires. For each V-J combination, a TCR clonal expansion and chaos score was defined as F50 clonal expansion divided by the chaos observed in the TCRdist matrix. Welch's t-statistics and random forest were used to reduce the features to about twelve V-J combinations, which were then used as input to a naive Bayes classifier. The Morisita-Horn index was used to measure how similar the thyroid and blood repertoires were. TCRdb trimmed the raw reads at Q25, called clones with MiXCR and kept productive beta chains. Identical CDR3 protein sequences are pooled into one entry, listed with their most common genes and DNA. These V and J calls originate from TCRdb's pipeline instead of the authors' own analysis. The sample profile shows fewer than 650,000 distinct CDR3 sequences; 20% to 25% of them were found once. Jointly, the top ten make up roughly 6.9% of the sample.

Hyperthyroidism was considered stable if no progression to ophthalmopathy occurred within 18 months of follow-up. Patients with hyperthyroidism were aged 18 to 65 years, had been newly diagnosed, and had a disease duration of less than 2 months. Patients with other autoimmune diseases, uncontrolled infections, pregnancy or lactation were excluded from the study. Clinical symptoms, serum thyroxine, TRAb, thyroid ultrasound and orbital computed tomography were used for diagnosis. Using Ficoll-Paque density gradient centrifugation, PBMCs were isolated from approximately 11 ml of fresh peripheral blood. Total RNA was extracted using Trizol reagent, and RNA quality was checked on an Agilent 2100 Bioanalyzer.

The rearranged segments are TRBV12-3 or TRBV12-4 and TRBJ2-7, and TRBD2 matches 7 of the central bases. This clonotype was obtained from a woman under 30 with stable Graves' hyperthyroidism. Some clones in this sample may be carry-over from other donors' samples. Donor details come from another sample of the same person, matched by shared clones. Sequencing was done on a sample of peripheral blood. The CDR3 region has the sequence CASSPSAGLHEQYF. In nucleotides, the sequence is TGTGCCAGCAGTCCATCAGCGGGGTTACACGAGCAGTACTTC.